A single sample gave rise to the 31 T cell receptor beta chains below, sequenced in a study of a mutant IDH1 vaccine in newly diagnosed glioma. Time point here: week 23, last vaccination. The study gave 300 ug of mutant IDH1 20-mer peptide per vaccine dose, with topical imiquimod. Antigen specificity for these receptors is unknown. Measured with immunoSEQ multiplex PCR; TCRdb has only the in-frame clones, and not every one. The repertoire holds around 56,000 clones, about 81% seen once, with approximately 8.2% in the top ten. This sample comprised PBMCs, obtained from a glioma patient whose treatment included an IDH1 peptide vaccine. These receptor sequences come from a middle-aged woman with glioma. Some clones in this sample may be carry-over from other donors' samples.

The genes are TRBV7-8 and TRBJ2-1; D not resolved. CDR3 size: 13 residues. The germline V gene has CDR1 SGHVS and CDR2 FQNEAQ. Trimming left V 0 bases short and J 8 bases short, with 8 bases between. As DNA, the CDR3 is TGTGCCAGCAGCTTAGCTAATTGGGATGAGCAGTTCTTC. It encodes CASSLANWDEQFF.

The V gene is TRBV6-6, the J gene TRBJ1-5, with TRBD1 as a possible D gene (5 bases). With 3 bases removed from V and 3 bases from J, the gap between germline ends came to 15 bases. Germline CDR1 MNHNY, CDR2 SVGAGI (reference sequence). This CDR3 is 16 amino acids long. The CDR3 bases are TGTGCCAGCAGTTATGGGTCCAGGGTGCTCAATCAGCCCCAGCATTTT. Amino acids: CASSYGSRVLNQPQHF.

This rearrangement joins TRBV5-1 to TRBJ2-6; 16 nucleotides match TRBD2. The CDR3 has 18 residues. Germline V gives CDR1 SGHRS, CDR2 YFSETQ. V dropped 3 bases and J dropped 4; count of bases not matched to a gene: 4. The chain's CDR3 is CASSWGLAGGSGANVLTF. CDR3 DNA: TGCGCCAGCAGCTGGGGACTAGCGGGGGGGTCCGGGGCCAACGTCCTGACTTTC.

The J gene is TRBJ2-5, the V gene TRBV2; D not resolved. The CDR3 is 13 amino acids. Germline V CDR1 and CDR2: SNHLY, FYNNEI. V was trimmed by 3 bases and J by 2 bases, leaving 7 bases between them. In nucleotides, the CDR3 is TGTGCCAGCAGTGAGATCGCTCAAGAGACCCAGTACTTC. Encoded protein: CASSEIAQETQYF.

The V and J genes are TRBV30 and TRBJ2-7; 10 bases are shared with TRBD1. Germline V gene lookup returns CDR1 GTSNPN and CDR2 SVGIG (reference sequence). V lost 0 bases to trimming and J lost 6 bases; unmatched junction nucleotides: 2. The CDR3 runs 13 residues. The CDR3 DNA reads TGTGCCTGGAGTGTGGACAGGGGGTCCGAGCAGTACTTC. As protein: CAWSVDRGSEQYF. Variable domain in full (rest from reference TRBV30 and TRBJ2-7): SQTIHQWPATLVQPVGSPLSLECTVEGTSNPNLYWYRQAAGRGLQLLFYSVGIGQISSEVPQNLSASRPQDRQFILSSKKLLLSDSGFYLCAWSVDRGSEQYFGPGTRLTVT.

This chain connects TRBV5-1 to TRBJ1-1; a weak D match, TRBD1 (5 bases). Trimming cost V 4 bases and J 5 bases, with 24 bases left between them. CDR1 is SGHRS, CDR2 YFSETQ, per germline. CDR3 length: 17 amino acids. CDR3 loop: CASSPQGVGISGTEAFF. The CDR3 bases are TGCGCCAGCAGCCCCCAGGGTGTGGGGATATCGGGGACTGAAGCTTTCTTT.

This chain links TRBV6-6 with TRBJ1-5; a possible D gene is TRBD1 (5 bases). The CDR3 runs 12 residues. CDR1 and CDR2 from the germline V gene are MNHNY and SVGAGI (reference sequence). Trimming removed 8 bases from V and 7 bases from J, with 12 bases in between. CDR3 sequence (DNA): TGTGCCAGCGTTCGGGGGGACCAGCCCCAGCATTTT. Translation gives CASVRGDQPQHF.

This clone was observed a handful of times. The gene calls are TRBV20-1 and TRBJ2-3, with D maybe TRBD1 (5 bases). The CDR3 is 11 residues long. The germline gives CDR1 DFQATT, CDR2 SNEGSKA (reference sequence). Trimming removed 6 bases from V and 5 bases from J, with 9 bases in between. CDR3 bases: TGCAGTGCCGGCCAGGGAGATACGCAGTATTTT. This gives the protein CSAGQGDTQYF.

This sequence joins TRBV7-9 and TRBJ2-1, with a tentative D call TRBD2 (6 bases). Trimming removed 6 bases at V and 0 bases at J, with 9 bases between. The CDR3 runs 14 residues. Germline V gene lookup returns CDR1 SEHNR and CDR2 FQNEAQ (reference sequence). The CDR3 nucleotides read TGTGCCAGCAGGGGGGGAGGCTCCTACAATGAGCAGTTCTTC. Residues: CASRGGGSYNEQFF.

The chain links TRBV7-9 to TRBJ1-5, with 9 bases identical to TRBD1. The CDR3 has 16 amino acids. The germline V gene has CDR1 SEHNR and CDR2 FQNEAQ (reference sequence). Trimming removed 0 bases from V and 4 bases from J; junction bases left unmatched: 4. Here the CDR3 DNA reads TGTGCCAGCAGCTTAGCCCCGGGACAGGGAAATCAGCCCCAGCATTTT. It translates to CASSLAPGQGNQPQHF.

CDR3 DNA: TGTGCCATCAGCAGGGGGCTAGAGACCCAGTACTTC. This translates into CAISRGLETQYF. The V gene is TRBV10-3, the J gene TRBJ2-5, with 8 positions matching TRBD1. Germline V gives CDR1 ENHRY, CDR2 SYGVKD. The CDR3 covers 12 residues. V was clipped by 6 bases and J by 4 bases; unmatched bases: 1.

This clone was counted between two and nine times. The CDR3 DNA is TGCGCCAGCAGCCAAGAAGTCCAGGGTAGCGCAGATACGCAGTATTTT. It translates to CASSQEVQGSADTQYF. This chain joins TRBV4-3 and TRBJ2-3, with D perhaps matching TRBD1 or TRBD2 (5 bases each). V was cut by 0 bases and J by 4 bases, with 14 bases left in between. The CDR3 covers 16 residues. CDR1 is LGHNA, CDR2 YSLEER, per germline.

The chain has TRBV2 and TRBJ2-6; 8 positions agree with TRBD1. The CDR3 is made up of 17 amino acids. Germline trimming cut 6 bases from V and 0 bases from J; bases unmatched to any gene: 7. CDR1 is SNHLY, CDR2 FYNNEI, per germline. The CDR3 region is CASRHGQGNSGANVLTF. CDR3 nucleotides: TGTGCCAGCAGACACGGACAGGGCAACTCTGGGGCCAACGTCCTGACTTTC.

This chain joins TRBV5-1 and TRBJ2-5; D gene ambiguous. Trimming shortened V by 4 bases and J by 2 bases, and 12 bases separated the two germline ends. The CDR3 spans 14 residues. Germline lookup yields CDR1 SGHRS and CDR2 YFSETQ. The CDR3 nucleotides read TGCGCCAGCAGCCCCGACCTGGGACAAGAGACCCAGTACTTC. Encoded protein: CASSPDLGQETQYF.

The V gene is TRBV27, the J gene TRBJ1-6; unclear D gene. Germline V gene data show CDR1 as MNHEY and CDR2 as SMNVEV (reference sequence). This CDR3 has 12 amino acids. V lost 3 bases to trimming and J lost 10 bases, with 7 bases between them. This CDR3 is CASSFFDSPLHF. In nucleotides, the CDR3 is TGTGCCAGCAGTTTCTTCGACTCACCCCTCCACTTT.

The chain employs TRBV6-1 and TRBJ1-5, with D maybe TRBD1 (5 bases). From germline, CDR1 is MNHNS and CDR2 SASEGT. The CDR3 runs to 12 residues. Trimming removed 7 bases from V and 6 bases from J, with 10 bases in between. CDR3: CASTGFSQPQHF. CDR3 coding DNA: TGTGCCAGCACAGGGTTCAGTCAGCCCCAGCATTTT.

J is TRBJ2-1 and V is TRBV7-6; D possibly corresponds to TRBD2 (5 bases). Germline CDR1 is SGHVS and CDR2 is FNYEAQ. The CDR3 spans 15 residues. The germline V and J ends were trimmed by 2 bases and 1 base, with 9 bases remaining between them. The CDR3 is CASSLLRASYNEQFF. For the CDR3, the DNA is TGTGCCAGCAGCTTACTGCGGGCGTCCTACAATGAGCAGTTCTTC.

The rearrangement uses TRBV5-1 and TRBJ1-4; weak D call: TRBD1 (6 bases). V was trimmed by 3 bases and J by 5 bases, leaving 14 bases between them. CDR1 and CDR2 from the germline V gene are SGHRS and YFSETQ. This CDR3 is built from 15 residues. The CDR3 nucleotides are TGCGCCAGCAGCTCAACAGGGACTACCAATGAAAAACTGTTTTTT. Residues: CASSSTGTTNEKLFF. The full variable domain, in which reference TRBV5-1 and TRBJ1-4 provide the parts outside the CDR3, is KAGVTQTPRYLIKTRGQQVTLSCSPISGHRSVSWYQQTPGQGLQFLFEYFSETQRNKGNFPGRFSGRQFSNSRSEMNVSTLELGDSALYLCASSSTGTTNEKLFFGSGTQLSVL.

The chain employs TRBV6-4 and TRBJ1-1; D is ambiguous. Germline V gene lookup returns CDR1 MRHNA and CDR2 SNTAGT. The V end lost 4 bases, the J end lost 2 bases, and 11 bases lay between the germline ends. The CDR3 spans 14 residues. The CDR3 loop reads CASSAAYTNTEAFF. CDR3 DNA sequence: TGTGCCAGCAGTGCAGCATATACTAACACTGAAGCTTTCTTT.

This clone was picked up a small number of times. The J gene is TRBJ2-5, the V gene TRBV6-5; D uncertain. This CDR3 has 13 residues. Germline values: CDR1 MNHEY, CDR2 SVGAGI. The V end was cut by 7 bases, the J end by 4 bases, with 13 bases between. DNA of the CDR3: TGTGCCAGCACCCGAACACGCAGAGAGACCCAGTACTTC. As protein: CASTRTRRETQYF.

The chain is built from TRBV6-1 and TRBJ2-7, with D perhaps TRBD2 (6 bases). Germline V lookup: CDR1 MNHNS, CDR2 SASEGT. The CDR3 has 14 residues. V dropped 6 bases and J dropped 4 bases, with 16 bases sitting between them. The CDR3 DNA sequence: TGTGCCAGCAGGGGGGGACGGGACCCTTACGAGCAGTACTTC. It yields the protein CASRGGRDPYEQYF.

V is TRBV5-4 and J is TRBJ2-5, with 10 bases matching TRBD2. The CDR3 runs 17 residues. V lost 0 bases and J lost 2; bases outside the gene matches: 7. Germline lookup yields CDR1 SGHNT and CDR2 YYREEE (reference sequence). The chain's CDR3 is CASSLAPSGGLQETQYF. The CDR3, as DNA: TGTGCCAGCAGCTTGGCGCCTAGCGGGGGACTGCAAGAGACCCAGTACTTC.

The V call is TRBV29-1, the J call TRBJ2-5; D assignment may be TRBD1 or TRBD2 (6 bases each). The DNA end lines up better with TRBJ2-7; the J call may be wrong. The CDR3 is made up of 15 amino acids. Germline CDR1 SQVTM, CDR2 ANQGSEA. The CDR3 region has the DNA TGCAGCCCAAAGCGGAGGGGGGCGCAACCCTACGAGCAGTACTTC. This translates into CSPKRRGAQPYEQYF.

The chain carries TRBV27 and TRBJ1-5; D perhaps matches TRBD1 (5 bases). Per the germline V gene, CDR1 is MNHEY and CDR2 is SMNVEV (reference sequence). V was pared by 3 bases and J by 5 bases, with 17 bases between. The CDR3 has 16 residues. CDR3 DNA sequence: TGTGCCAGCAGTTTTAGGCTGGGACGGGGAGATCAGCCCCAGCATTTT. Amino acids: CASSFRLGRGDQPQHF.

This clone was recorded a few times. This sequence joins TRBV9 and TRBJ1-5, with D maybe TRBD1 (5 bases). Germline V gene sequence: CDR1 SGDLS, CDR2 YYNGEE. CDR3 length equals 15 residues. V was trimmed by 0 bases and J by 7 bases, leaving 14 bases between them. The CDR3 nucleotides are TGTGCCAGCAGCGTAGGTAACGGGGGAGGCCAGCCCCAGCATTTT. It translates to CASSVGNGGGQPQHF.

This rearrangement joins TRBV6-6 to TRBJ1-6; D gene uncertain. The germline V gene has CDR1 MNHNY and CDR2 SVGAGI (reference sequence). This CDR3 contains 12 residues. V was shortened by 4 bases and J by 7 bases, with 5 bases between the two germline ends. CDR3 residues: CASSSENSPLHF. CDR3 in DNA: TGTGCCAGCAGTTCCGAAAATTCACCCCTCCACTTT.

This clone appeared a few times. V gene TRBV7-2 combines with J gene TRBJ2-7, with 8 bases that match TRBD1. The V and J ends lost 7 bases and 0 bases, in that order; junction bases with no gene match: 5. Germline-derived CDR1 and CDR2 are SGHTA and FQGNSA. The CDR3 runs to 14 residues. CDR3 in DNA: TGTGCCAGCACCCGGACAGGGAGCTCCTACGAGCAGTACTTC. Its translation is CASTRTGSSYEQYF.

This clone was seen only a few times. The chain links TRBV30 to TRBJ1-5; 7 bases agree with TRBD1. This CDR3 has 15 residues. Germline CDR1 is GTSNPN and CDR2 is SVGIG (reference sequence). V lost 0 bases to trimming and J lost 4 bases; unmatched junction nucleotides: 6. DNA of the CDR3: TGTGCCTGGAGTGTAAACAGGGGATTTAATCAGCCCCAGCATTTT. Translation: CAWSVNRGFNQPQHF.

J is TRBJ1-2 and V is TRBV9, with 11 bases that match TRBD1. V dropped 4 bases and J dropped 6; count of bases not matched to a gene: 5. Germline loops: CDR1 SGDLS, CDR2 YYNGEE. The CDR3 totals 14 residues. The DNA for the CDR3 is TGTGCCAGCAGCTCCCGGACAGGGGGCAATGGCTACACCTTC. Protein product: CASSSRTGGNGYTF.

The gene calls are TRBV10-2 and TRBJ2-5; TRBD1 or TRBD2 may be the D gene (5 bases each). The CDR3 loop spans 12 amino acids. The V gene lost 10 bases and the J gene lost 4 bases, with 13 bases spanning the gap. CDR1 and CDR2 from the germline V gene are WSHSY and SAAADI. The CDR3 DNA is TGCGCCACCAGGGAGCTAGTAGAGACCCAGTACTTC. It translates to CATRELVETQYF.

The count of this clone is one. The V gene is TRBV25-1, the J gene TRBJ2-3, with TRBD2 matching over 14 bases. Germline lookup yields CDR1 MGHDK and CDR2 SYGVNS. The V and J ends lost 6 bases and 3 bases, in that order; junction bases with no gene match: 2. The CDR3 runs 15 residues. CDR3 region: CASSRLAGGTDTQYF. Here the CDR3 DNA reads TGTGCCAGCAGCCGACTAGCGGGGGGGACAGATACGCAGTATTTT. Variable domain in full (rest from reference TRBV25-1 and TRBJ2-3): EADIYQTPRYLVIGTGKKITLECSQTMGHDKMYWYQQDPGMELHLIHYSYGVNSTEKGDLSSESTVSRIRTEHFPLTLESARPSHTSQYLCASSRLAGGTDTQYFGPGTRLTVL.